Listed below are T cell receptor beta chains from one sample, sequenced in a study of siplizumab effects on memory and regulatory T cells. Only in-frame clones appear in the TCRdb table, and some are missing; sequencing was by immunoSEQ multiplex PCR. This sample has approximately 94,000 clones, with around 97% found just once. The source material was naive CD4+ T cells sorted from blood. Source of these receptors: a human donor in good health. CDR3s include the opening cysteine and the closing phenylalanine or tryptophan. A D gene is named only where the DNA matches it firmly. Not all rows give a size; the values are once, few, many and, for expanded clones, a class.

abundance,d_gene,v_gene,j_gene,CDR3nt,CDR3aa
NA,NA,TRBV12-5,TRBJ2-7,TGTGCTAGTGGTTTTCAGAGGGGTTTTTCCTACGAGCAGTACTTC,CASGFQRGFSYEQYF
NA,NA,TRBV27,TRBJ2-7,TGTGCCAGCACAGGGAGAGACCACGAGCAGTACTTC,CASTGRDHEQYF
NA,NA,TRBV19,TRBJ1-1,TGTGCCAGTAGTATAGTCCCGGGGACTGAAGCTTTCTTT,CASSIVPGTEAFF
NA,NA,TRBV5-3,TRBJ2-6,TGTGCCAGAGGAACAGGGCCTGGGGCCAACGTCCTGACTTTC,CARGTGPGANVLTF
NA,NA,TRBV18,TRBJ1-1,TGTGCCAGCTCACCTAGGGTTGACGGACAAGCTTTCTTT,CASSPRVDGQAFF
NA,NA,TRBV5-1,TRBJ2-5,TGCGCCAGCAGCCCGCAGGGACAAGAGACCCAGTACTTC,CASSPQGQETQYF
NA,NA,TRBV6-6,TRBJ1-2,TGTGCCAGCAGTTATGTGCTAGGGGGCTACACCTTC,CASSYVLGGYTF
once,NA,TRBV29-1,TRBJ2-3,TGCAGCGTTGTCGGATCCGGGCCCAGGGCAGATACGCAGTATTTT,CSVVGSGPRADTQYF
NA,NA,TRBV19,TRBJ1-2,TGTGCCAGTAGCAAAGGTTCCCTACAGGGTATAGGGTATGGCTACACCTTC,CASSKGSLQGIGYGYTF
NA,NA,TRBV5-1,TRBJ2-5,TGCGCCAGCAGCTTGGCGGGGGATAAAGAGACCCAGTACTTC,CASSLAGDKETQYF
NA,TRBD1,TRBV5-1,TRBJ1-1,TGCGCCAGCAGCTTGGGAGGGACAGGGGGGCTTGAAGCTTTCTTT,CASSLGGTGGLEAFF
NA,NA,TRBV28,TRBJ2-7,TGTGCCAGCAGTTTATGGCCAACAACGGGTTACGAGCAGTACTTC,CASSLWPTTGYEQYF
once,TRBD1,TRBV28,TRBJ1-3,TGTGCCAGCAGTCCAGGGGGCGCGGGTGGAAACACCATATATTTT,CASSPGGAGGNTIYF
NA,NA,TRBV5-1,TRBJ1-5,TGCGCCAGCAGCTCGGACAGATGGTATGGCAATCAGCCCCAGCATTTT,CASSSDRWYGNQPQHF
NA,NA,TRBV11-3,TRBJ2-2,TGTGCCAGCAGCTTAGTCTCCGCCGGGGAGCTGTTTTTT,CASSLVSAGELFF
NA,NA,TRBV11-2,TRBJ1-2,TGTGCCAGCAGATTAGAGGGGGATGGCTACACCTTC,CASRLEGDGYTF
NA,TRBD1,TRBV30,TRBJ2-6,TGTGCCTGGAGTCCCCGGACAGGCGATACTGCTGGGGCCAACGTCCTGACTTTC,CAWSPRTGDTAGANVLTF
NA,TRBD2,TRBV7-2,TRBJ2-2,TGTGCCAGCAGCTCGACTAGACAGACTAGCGAAACCGGGGAGCTGTTTTTT,CASSSTRQTSETGELFF
NA,TRBD2,TRBV5-1,TRBJ2-1,TGCGCCAGCAGCAGGACGGCGGGGGGGCTTTGGGATGAGCAGTTCTTC,CASSRTAGGLWDEQFF
NA,NA,TRBV10-3,TRBJ2-7,TGTGCCATCAGTGAGTACGAATCCTACGAGCAGTACTTC,CAISEYESYEQYF
NA,NA,TRBV10-3,TRBJ2-5,TGTGCCATCAGTGACAACCCGGGGACGAGAGAGACCCAGTACTTC,CAISDNPGTRETQYF
NA,TRBD2,TRBV5-1,TRBJ2-5,TGCGCCAGCAGGATCTGGCTGGCGGGGGGGCAAGGAGAGACCCAGTACTTC,CASRIWLAGGQGETQYF
NA,TRBD1,TRBV7-2,TRBJ2-1,TGTGCCAGCAGCTTAGACGGGACAGGGTTTAGGACAGGTGAGCAGTTCTTC,CASSLDGTGFRTGEQFF
NA,NA,TRBV6-6,TRBJ2-7,TGTGCCAGCAGTGGCAGGGTGACTTTGTCCTACGAGCAGTACTTC,CASSGRVTLSYEQYF
NA,NA,TRBV12-5,TRBJ1-5,TGTGCTAGTGGTACCGGGACAACCAATCAGCCCCAGCATTTT,CASGTGTTNQPQHF
NA,TRBD2,TRBV5-4,TRBJ2-3,TGTGCCAGCAGCTCAGGGACTAGCGGGGTGTCAGATACGCAGTATTTT,CASSSGTSGVSDTQYF
once,TRBD1,TRBV7-9,TRBJ1-3,TGTGCCAGCAGCCCTCCACAGGGGGGCTCTGGAAACACCATATATTTT,CASSPPQGGSGNTIYF
NA,TRBD1,TRBV10-3,TRBJ1-5,TGTGCCATCAGTGGCGGGTCGGGGACAGGGGACCGCAATCAGCCCCAGCATTTT,CAISGGSGTGDRNQPQHF
NA,NA,TRBV5-1,TRBJ1-2,TGCGCCAGCAGCAGTATACAGGACGCGAATTCCTATGGCTACACCTTC,CASSSIQDANSYGYTF
NA,NA,TRBV6-5,TRBJ1-1,TGTGCCAGCAGTTACCCCGACGGCCTACCCCTTGAAGCTTTCTTT,CASSYPDGLPLEAFF
NA,NA,TRBV10-3,TRBJ1-6,TGTGCCATCGGGTGGGGAGATGAGTCCTATAATTCACCCCTCCACTTT,CAIGWGDESYNSPLHF
few,NA,TRBV28,TRBJ1-6,TGTGCCAGCAGTCCCGGACAGCCTAATTCACCCCTCCACTTT,CASSPGQPNSPLHF
NA,NA,TRBV28,TRBJ1-1,TGTGCCAGCAGGGGGGGGAACACTGAAGCTTTCTTT,CASRGGNTEAFF
NA,TRBD1,TRBV2,TRBJ1-1,TGTGCCAGCACCGCCCTGGGACAGGGACAAACTGAAGCTTTCTTT,CASTALGQGQTEAFF
NA,NA,TRBV5-4,TRBJ1-2,TGTGCCAGCAGCTTCGGCAGGAACTATGGCTACACCTTC,CASSFGRNYGYTF
NA,TRBD1,TRBV5-4,TRBJ1-6,TGTGCCAGCAGCCAAGGGAGGGACAGGTCAGTCGCATCACCCCTCCACTTT,CASSQGRDRSVASPLHF
NA,NA,TRBV7-2,TRBJ1-2,TGTGCCAGCAGCTTAGCGCATGGGGGGCTTGGCTACACCTTC,CASSLAHGGLGYTF
NA,NA,TRBV19,TRBJ1-1,TGTGCCAGTAGTACACAGGCCATGAACACTGAAGCTTTCTTT,CASSTQAMNTEAFF
NA,NA,TRBV18,TRBJ2-7,TGTGCCAGCTCACCACCCCAGGGGTCCTACGAGCAGTACTTC,CASSPPQGSYEQYF
NA,NA,TRBV7-3,TRBJ1-1,TGTGCCAGCAGCTTAATGCTGGGCACTGAAGCTTTCTTT,CASSLMLGTEAFF
NA,NA,TRBV7-9,TRBJ2-7,TGTGCCAGCAGCTTAGGACAGGTCTCCTACGAGCAGTACTTC,CASSLGQVSYEQYF
NA,NA,TRBV5-1,TRBJ1-5,TGCGCCAGCAGCTTGGAACAGCCCCAGCATTTT,CASSLEQPQHF
NA,NA,TRBV30,TRBJ1-6,TGTGCCTGGAGTATGGGGGAGGGATCACCCCTCCACTTT,CAWSMGEGSPLHF
NA,TRBD2,TRBV4-2,TRBJ2-1,TGTGCCAGCAGCCAAGAGACTAGCGGGGGGGGTGAGCAGTTCTTC,CASSQETSGGGEQFF
NA,TRBD1,TRBV2,TRBJ1-2,TGTGCCAGCAGTGAGGGCGAGGGACAGGGGGTGACTAACTATGGCTACACCTTC,CASSEGEGQGVTNYGYTF